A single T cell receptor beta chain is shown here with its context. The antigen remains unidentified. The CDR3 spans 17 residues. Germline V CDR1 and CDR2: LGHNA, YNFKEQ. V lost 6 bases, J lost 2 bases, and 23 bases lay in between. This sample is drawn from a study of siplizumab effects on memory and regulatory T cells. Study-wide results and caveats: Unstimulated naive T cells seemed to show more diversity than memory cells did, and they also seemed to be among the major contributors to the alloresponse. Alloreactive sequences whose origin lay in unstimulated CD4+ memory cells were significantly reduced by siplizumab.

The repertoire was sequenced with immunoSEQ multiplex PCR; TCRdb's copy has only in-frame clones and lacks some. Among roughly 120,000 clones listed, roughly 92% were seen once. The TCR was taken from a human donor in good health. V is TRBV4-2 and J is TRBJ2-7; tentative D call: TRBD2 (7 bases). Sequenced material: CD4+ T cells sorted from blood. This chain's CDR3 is CASSRSPQTGTTYEQYF. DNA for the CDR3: TGTGCCAGCAGTCGCTCCCCCCAAACAGGGACTACCTACGAGCAGTACTTC.